These T cell receptor beta chains were read from a single sample in a study of CD8 T cells in ankylosing spondylitis. TCRdb recomputed calls from the 5' RACE reads with MiXCR, one row per CDR3 protein. Seen here are roughly 190,000 distinct CDR3 sequences, 10% to 15% observed once, and the top ten hold 16%. Sample: blood, either unsorted or a sorted T cell fraction (not recorded which). Receptors originate from a male donor with ankylosing spondylitis or in good health (not recorded which). Both conserved end residues are part of each CDR3. A D gene is named only where the DNA matches it firmly. Clone size, where shown, is once, few, many, or a class for clones that have expanded.

TRBJ2-1	.	TRBV11-2	.	CASSLGRGNNEQFF	TGTGCCAGCAGCTTAGGGAGGGGAAATAATGAGCAGTTCTTC
TRBJ2-1	few	TRBV29-1	.	CSGGSYNEQFF	TGCAGCGGGGGATCCTACAATGAGCAGTTCTTC
TRBJ2-7	few	TRBV5-6	TRBD1	CASSPGQSAYEQYF	TGTGCCAGCAGTCCGGGACAGAGCGCCTACGAGCAGTACTTC
TRBJ2-7	.	TRBV2	.	CASSVTSILNEQYF	TGTGCCAGCAGTGTGACCAGTATCCTTAACGAGCAGTACTTC
TRBJ2-7	few	TRBV5-1	.	CASSLAVLDSSYEQYF	TGCGCCAGCAGCTTAGCAGTCTTGGACAGTAGCTACGAGCAGTACTTC
TRBJ2-7	.	TRBV3-1	.	CASSQELGVEEQYF	TGTGCCAGCAGCCAAGAATTAGGAGTGGAAGAGCAGTACTTC
TRBJ2-1	few	TRBV6-5	.	CASSHRADSSYNEQFF	TGTGCCAGCAGTCACCGAGCGGACAGCTCCTACAATGAGCAGTTCTTC
TRBJ2-7	many	TRBV7-9	.	CASSLASTYEQYF	TGTGCCAGCAGCTTAGCATCGACCTACGAGCAGTACTTC
TRBJ2-7	.	TRBV20-1	TRBD2	CSARVGERDPYEQYF	TGCAGTGCTAGAGTGGGGGAGCGGGACCCCTACGAGCAGTACTTC
TRBJ2-1	many	TRBV7-9	.	CASSLNSLTYNEQFF	TGTGCCAGCAGTTTAAACTCCCTTACCTACAATGAGCAGTTCTTC
TRBJ2-5	.	TRBV12-3/TRBV12-4	.	CASSLPPAAGPGRETQYF	TGTGCCAGCAGTTTACCCCCGGCCGCGGGTCCTGGACGAGAGACCCAGTACTTC
TRBJ1-1	few	TRBV4-1	TRBD1	CASSQGPGTGITEAFF	TGCGCCAGCAGCCAAGGTCCCGGGACAGGGATTACTGAAGCTTTCTTT
TRBJ2-1	.	TRBV7-9	.	CASTPTGNEQFF	TGTGCCAGCACCCCGACCGGCAATGAGCAGTTCTTC
TRBJ2-6	.	TRBV10-3	.	CAISESGMGPSGANVLTF	TGTGCCATCAGTGAGTCGGGGATGGGCCCCTCTGGGGCCAACGTCCTGACTTTC
TRBJ1-1	.	TRBV4-1	.	CASSPVPGGAEAFF	TGCGCCAGCAGCCCTGTACCCGGGGGCGCTGAAGCTTTCTTT
TRBJ2-1	few	TRBV5-1	TRBD1	CASSSGTDLYNEQFF	TGCGCCAGCAGCTCCGGGACAGATTTATACAATGAGCAGTTCTTC
TRBJ2-3	once	TRBV3-1	.	CASGQIGRGPTDTQYF	TGTGCCAGCGGCCAAATTGGGCGGGGGCCCACAGATACGCAGTATTTT
TRBJ2-7	few	TRBV12-3/TRBV12-4	.	CASSFGGSLLYEQYF	TGTGCCAGCAGTTTCGGGGGATCCCTTCTCTACGAGCAGTACTTC
TRBJ2-2	many	TRBV12-3/TRBV12-4	TRBD1	CASSPTGGNTGELFF	TGTGCCAGCAGTCCCACAGGGGGGAACACCGGGGAGCTGTTTTTT
TRBJ2-7	.	TRBV7-9	.	CASSQTGSRYEQYF	TGTGCCAGCAGCCAAACAGGGTCCCGCTACGAGCAGTACTTC
TRBJ2-7	few	TRBV12-3/TRBV12-4	.	CASSFQGEPSYEQYF	TGTGCCAGCAGTTTTCAGGGAGAGCCTTCCTACGAGCAGTACTTC
TRBJ2-7	.	TRBV5-1	TRBD2	CASSAFTSGRAPVYFYEQYF	TGCGCCAGCAGCGCCTTTACTAGCGGGAGGGCCCCTGTCTACTTTTACGAGCAGTACTTC
TRBJ2-7	few	TRBV20-1	.	CSASGTPYEQYF	TGCAGTGCTAGCGGGACACCTTACGAGCAGTACTTC
TRBJ1-1	many	TRBV5-1	.	CASSLVPNLNTEAFF	TGCGCCAGCAGCTTGGTCCCCAACTTGAACACTGAAGCTTTCTTT
TRBJ1-2	few	TRBV30	.	CAWRWGYAAYGYTF	TGTGCCTGGAGGTGGGGCTATGCGGCCTATGGCTACACCTTC
TRBJ2-1	.	TRBV13	.	CASSAVAGFLSYNEQFF	TGTGCCAGCAGCGCCGTGGCGGGGTTTCTCTCCTACAATGAGCAGTTCTTC
TRBJ2-2	many	TRBV6-5	TRBD1	CASSYLTGTYTGELFF	TGTGCCAGCAGTTACTTGACAGGGACCTACACCGGGGAGCTGTTTTTT
TRBJ1-1	.	TRBV12-3/TRBV12-4	.	CALRRGTEAFF	TGTGCCCTCCGGCGGGGAACTGAAGCTTTCTTT
TRBJ2-7	.	TRBV28	.	CASSSYTEPSYEQYF	TGTGCCAGCAGCTCCTACACCGAACCCTCCTACGAGCAGTACTTC
TRBJ1-1	.	TRBV9	.	CASSVGGVGTEAFF	TGTGCCAGCAGCGTAGGGGGCGTGGGCACTGAAGCTTTCTTT
TRBJ1-2	.	TRBV6-1	TRBD1	CASRQGNGYTF	TGTGCCAGCAGACAGGGGAATGGCTACACCTTC
TRBJ2-7	few	TRBV6-1	.	CASSDGQQYYYEQYF	TGTGCCAGCAGTGACGGACAGCAATATTACTACGAGCAGTACTTC
TRBJ2-3	few	TRBV9	TRBD1	CASSVEGTDTRYF	TGTGCCAGCAGCGTAGAGGGGACAGATACGCGGTATTTT
TRBJ2-3	.	TRBV5-4	.	CAFPSLTDTQYF	TGTGCCTTCCCCAGCCTCACAGATACGCAGTATTTT
TRBJ1-4	.	TRBV27	.	CASKDRTNEKLFF	TGTGCCAGCAAGGATAGGACTAATGAAAAACTGTTTTTT
TRBJ2-1	many	TRBV10-3	TRBD1	CAISEPGDRLSYNEQFF	TGTGCCATCAGTGAGCCTGGGGACAGACTCTCCTACAATGAGCAGTTCTTC
TRBJ2-7	once	TRBV3-1	TRBD1	CASSQAGQGYYEQYF	TGTGCCAGCAGCCAAGCGGGACAGGGGTACTACGAGCAGTACTTC
TRBJ2-1	.	TRBV29-1	.	CSVDQTDYNEQFF	TGCAGCGTTGACCAGACGGATTACAATGAGCAGTTCTTC
TRBJ2-7	many	TRBV5-1	.	CASSLEEGGSSYEQYF	TGCGCCAGCAGCTTGGAAGAGGGGGGGAGCTCCTACGAGCAGTACTTC
TRBJ1-5	few	TRBV4-1	.	CASSQEGAQPQHF	TGCGCCAGCAGCCAAGAAGGGGCTCAGCCCCAGCATTTT